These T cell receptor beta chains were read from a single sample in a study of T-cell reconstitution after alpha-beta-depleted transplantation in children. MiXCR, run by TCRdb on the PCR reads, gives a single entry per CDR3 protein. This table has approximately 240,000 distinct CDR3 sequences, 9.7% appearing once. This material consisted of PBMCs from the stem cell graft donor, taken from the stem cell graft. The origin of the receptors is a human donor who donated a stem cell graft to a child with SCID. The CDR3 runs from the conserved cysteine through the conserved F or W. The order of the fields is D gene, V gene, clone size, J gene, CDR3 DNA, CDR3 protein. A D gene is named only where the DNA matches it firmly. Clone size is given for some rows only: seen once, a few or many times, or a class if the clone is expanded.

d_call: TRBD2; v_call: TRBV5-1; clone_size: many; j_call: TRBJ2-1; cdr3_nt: TGCGCCAGCAGCTTGGACGGGGGGGATTACAATGAGCAGTTCTTC; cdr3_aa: CASSLDGGDYNEQFF
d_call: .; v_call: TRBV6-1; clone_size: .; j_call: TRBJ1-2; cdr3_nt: TGTGCCAGCAGTGAAGCTTCCGGAGGACTCTATGGCTACACCTTC; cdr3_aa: CASSEASGGLYGYTF
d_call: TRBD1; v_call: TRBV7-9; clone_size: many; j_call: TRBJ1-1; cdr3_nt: TGTGCCAGCAGCGAAGAGGGGCGGACAGGGAATGGGGCTTTCTTT; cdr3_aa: CASSEEGRTGNGAFF
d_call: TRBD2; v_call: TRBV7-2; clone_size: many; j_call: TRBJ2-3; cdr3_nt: TGTGCCAGCAGCTGGGGAGCGGGGAGCACAGATACGCAGTATTTT; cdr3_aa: CASSWGAGSTDTQYF
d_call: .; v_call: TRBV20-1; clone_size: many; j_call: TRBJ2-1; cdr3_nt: TGCAGTGCCTGGATGGGGACTGTCGACTACAATGAGCAGTTCTTC; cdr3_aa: CSAWMGTVDYNEQFF
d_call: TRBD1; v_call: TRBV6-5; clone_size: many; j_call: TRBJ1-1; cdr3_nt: TGTGCCAGCAGTTGGGGCCAGGGGGCTGAAGCTTTCTTT; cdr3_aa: CASSWGQGAEAFF
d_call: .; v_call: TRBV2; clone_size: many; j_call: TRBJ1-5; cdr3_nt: TGTGCCAGCAGTACTAGCAATCAGCCCCAGCATTTT; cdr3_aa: CASSTSNQPQHF
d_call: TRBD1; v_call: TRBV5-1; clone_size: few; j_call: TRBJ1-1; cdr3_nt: TGCGCCAGCAGCTGGGGGACAGGGGTTACCGCAGGCACTGAAGCTTTCTTT; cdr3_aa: CASSWGTGVTAGTEAFF
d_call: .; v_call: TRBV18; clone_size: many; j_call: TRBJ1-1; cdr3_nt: TGTGCCAGCTCACGAGACCCGAACACTGAAGCTTTCTTT; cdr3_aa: CASSRDPNTEAFF
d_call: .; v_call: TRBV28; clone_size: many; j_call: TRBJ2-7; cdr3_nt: TGTGCCAGCAGTCGCTCATCATACAGGGACGAGCAGTACTTC; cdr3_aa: CASSRSSYRDEQYF
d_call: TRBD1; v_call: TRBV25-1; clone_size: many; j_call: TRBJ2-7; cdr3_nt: TGTGCCAGCAGCACCCAGGGACAGGGGGATTCCTACGAGCAGTACTTC; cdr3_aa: CASSTQGQGDSYEQYF
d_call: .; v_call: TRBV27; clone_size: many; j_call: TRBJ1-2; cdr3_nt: TGTGCCAGCAGCCCCGACCCCCGCTATGGCTACACCTTC; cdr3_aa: CASSPDPRYGYTF
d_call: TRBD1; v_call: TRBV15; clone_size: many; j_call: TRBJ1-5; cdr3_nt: TGTGCCACCGGGACAGACCCTAGCAATCAGCCCCAGCATTTT; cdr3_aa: CATGTDPSNQPQHF
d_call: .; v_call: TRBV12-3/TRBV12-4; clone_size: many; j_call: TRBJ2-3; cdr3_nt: TGTGCCAGCAGTTTAGATCGGGGGCGCACAGATACGCAGTATTTT; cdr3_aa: CASSLDRGRTDTQYF
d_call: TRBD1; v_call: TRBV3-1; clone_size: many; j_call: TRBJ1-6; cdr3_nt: TGTGCCAGCAGCCAGGAACAGGGAAGGGGGCATAATTCACCCCTCCACTTT; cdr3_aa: CASSQEQGRGHNSPLHF
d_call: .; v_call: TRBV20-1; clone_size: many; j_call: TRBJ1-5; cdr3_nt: TGCAGTGCCCCACCTACGGGGGGTACCCAGCCCCAGCATTTT; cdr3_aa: CSAPPTGGTQPQHF
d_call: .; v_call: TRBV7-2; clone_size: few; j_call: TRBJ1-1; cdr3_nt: TGTGCCAGCAGCTCCTTGCATAACACTGAAGCTTTCTTT; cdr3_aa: CASSSLHNTEAFF
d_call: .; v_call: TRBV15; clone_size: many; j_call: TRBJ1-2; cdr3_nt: TGTGCCACCAGCAGAGATCGAGGCTATGGCTACACCTTC; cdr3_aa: CATSRDRGYGYTF
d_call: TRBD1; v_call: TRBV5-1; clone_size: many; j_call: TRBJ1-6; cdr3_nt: TGCGCCAGCAGCTTATTCCAGGGGGCAAGATCTGATTCACCCCTCCACTTT; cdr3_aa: CASSLFQGARSDSPLHF
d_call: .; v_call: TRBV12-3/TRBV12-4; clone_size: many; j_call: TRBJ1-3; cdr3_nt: TGTGCCAGCAGTTTTCGGGGGTTGGACACCATATATTTT; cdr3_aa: CASSFRGLDTIYF
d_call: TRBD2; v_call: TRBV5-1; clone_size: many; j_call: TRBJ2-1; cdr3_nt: TGCGCCAGCAGCTTGAGTGGGACTACCTACAATGAGCAGTTCTTC; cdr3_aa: CASSLSGTTYNEQFF
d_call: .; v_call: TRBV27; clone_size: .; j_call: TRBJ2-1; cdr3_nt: TGTGCCAGCAGTTCCCCAATACAGGGTCCCCCGGACGATGAGCAGTTCTTC; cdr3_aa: CASSSPIQGPPDDEQFF
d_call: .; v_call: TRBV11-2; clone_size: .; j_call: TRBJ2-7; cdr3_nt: TGTGCCAGCAGCTTCCGACAGGTCTACGAGCAGTACTTC; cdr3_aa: CASSFRQVYEQYF
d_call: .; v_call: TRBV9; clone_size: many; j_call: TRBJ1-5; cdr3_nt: TGTGCCAGCAGCGTAGAGAATGGGGGTTGGCAGCCCCAGCATTTT; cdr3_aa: CASSVENGGWQPQHF
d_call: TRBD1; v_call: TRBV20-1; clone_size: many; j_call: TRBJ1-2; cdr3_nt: TGCAGTGCTAGAGATCTGAGGGGGCTCTACTATGGCTACACCTTC; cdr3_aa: CSARDLRGLYYGYTF
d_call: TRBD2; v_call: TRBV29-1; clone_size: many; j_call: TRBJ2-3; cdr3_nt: TGCAGCGTGCTAGCGGGGGGGTATTACACAGATACGCAGTATTTT; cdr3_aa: CSVLAGGYYTDTQYF
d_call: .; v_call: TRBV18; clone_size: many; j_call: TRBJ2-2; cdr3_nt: TGTGCCAGCTCACCACTTCCGGCTCACACCGGGGAGCTGTTTTTT; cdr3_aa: CASSPLPAHTGELFF
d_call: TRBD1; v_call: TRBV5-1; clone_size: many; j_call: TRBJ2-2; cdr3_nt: TGCGCCAGCAGCTTGGCCTGGGGACAGGGGAACACCGGGGAGCTGTTTTTT; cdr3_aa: CASSLAWGQGNTGELFF